One sample yielded the 25 T cell receptor beta chains listed below, sequenced in a study of control samples from healthy donors and cancer patients (dated by TCRdb to the early 2020s). The library relied on the immunoSEQ multiplex PCR assay. TCRdb took this table from immuneACCESS and kept in-frame rearrangements with V and J called. Such tables lack part of the clones; where checked against another copy, unresolved V genes explain under half of the gap, and the rest is unexplained. This sample holds more than 95,000 clones; around nine tenths were observed only once. Less than 3% of the sample comes from the top ten. The source material was blood. These receptors were collected from a woman aged 65 to 85 in good health.

This chain joins TRBV18 and TRBJ2-1; D is possibly TRBD1 (6 bases). Germline-derived CDR1 and CDR2 are KGHSH and LQKENI. This CDR3 region has 15 residues. V lost 2 bases and J 1 base, leaving 9 bases between the germline ends. As DNA, the CDR3 is TGTGCCAGCTCACCATACAGGGAATCCTACAATGAGCAGTTCTTC. Its protein is CASSPYRESYNEQFF.

The chain carries TRBV18 and TRBJ1-4; D uncertain. Per germline, CDR1 KGHSH and CDR2 LQKENI. This CDR3 has 14 residues. V dropped 2 bases and J dropped 5 bases, with 9 bases sitting between them. CDR3 in amino acids: CASSPNGLNEKLFF. The CDR3 DNA reads TGTGCCAGCTCACCAAACGGGTTAAATGAAAAACTGTTTTTT.

This chain joins TRBV2 and TRBJ1-2, with 9 bases matching TRBD1. The CDR3 is 14 amino acids. Looked up from germline, CDR1 is SNHLY and CDR2 is FYNNEI. Unmatched junction bases numbered 3, after V lost 1 base and J lost 6 bases. CDR3 amino acids: CASSEETGGHGYTF. The CDR3 nucleotides read TGTGCCAGCAGTGAAGAGACAGGGGGTCATGGCTACACCTTC.

DNA for the CDR3: TGCAGTGCACCGACTTCCGGCACCATATATTTT. Translated: CSAPTSGTIYF. The chain couples TRBV20-1 to TRBJ1-3, with D hard to call. Germline values: CDR1 DFQATT, CDR2 SNEGSKA (reference sequence). V dropped 6 bases and J dropped 9 bases, with 12 bases sitting between them. The CDR3 runs to 11 residues.

This clone occurred once. The rearrangement joins TRBV4-1 to TRBJ2-7; weak D call: TRBD2 (6 bases). Trimming stripped 1 base from V and 1 base from J, with 8 bases between. Germline CDR1 reads MGHRA; CDR2 reads YSYEKL. CDR3 size: 14 residues. CDR3 DNA: TGCGCCAGCAGCCAAGGGAGGGTTTCCTACGAGCAGTACTTC. This encodes CASSQGRVSYEQYF.

The chain couples TRBV5-1 to TRBJ2-5; 8 nucleotides agree with TRBD2. Germline CDR1 and CDR2: SGHRS and YFSETQ. Unmatched junction bases numbered 8, after V lost 9 bases and J lost 4 bases. The CDR3 has 13 residues. CDR3 DNA: TGCGCCACCGCCCCGAGCGGGGGAGAGACCCAGTACTTC. This codes for CATAPSGGETQYF.

J is TRBJ2-5 and V is TRBV5-4, with D perhaps matching TRBD1 or TRBD2 (5 bases each). Trimming pared 4 bases from V and 4 bases from J, leaving 17 bases between. Germline V gene lookup returns CDR1 SGHNT and CDR2 YYREEE (reference sequence). This CDR3 has 15 residues. The CDR3 loop reads CASSPEGQSTETQYF. The CDR3 DNA reads as TGTGCCAGCAGCCCCGAGGGGCAGTCAACAGAGACCCAGTACTTC.

J is TRBJ1-2 and V is TRBV5-4; TRBD1 is a possible D gene (5 bases). Germline CDR1 SGHNT, CDR2 YYREEE (reference sequence). The CDR3 totals 15 residues. With 2 bases removed from V and 6 bases from J, the gap between germline ends came to 17 bases. CDR3 nucleotides: TGTGCCAGCAGCTTACTTTCTCGACAGATCCATGGCTACACCTTC. The encoded protein is CASSLLSRQIHGYTF.

The rearrangement uses TRBV11-2 and TRBJ1-1; weak D call: TRBD1 (5 bases). Germline lookup yields CDR1 SGHAT and CDR2 FQNNGV. CDR3 length equals 18 residues. V lost 8 bases to trimming and J lost 4 bases, with 29 bases between them. The CDR3 sequence is CASEFLTEIGARSTEAFF. CDR3 coding DNA: TGTGCCAGCGAATTCCTAACCGAAATTGGGGCCAGGAGCACTGAAGCTTTCTTT.

The V gene is TRBV5-1, the J gene TRBJ2-5; D is ambiguous. The germline V gene has CDR1 SGHRS and CDR2 YFSETQ. Trimming took off 0 bases at V and 7 bases at J, with 7 bases between the two ends. The length of the CDR3 is 12 residues. The CDR3 DNA reads as TGCGCCAGCAGCTTGGAGGATGGGACCCAGTACTTC. It codes for CASSLEDGTQYF.

This clone showed up just a few times. The V call is TRBV14, the J call TRBJ1-6, with D uncertain. CDR3 size: 14 residues. Germline V gene data show CDR1 as SGHDN and CDR2 as FVKESK. Trimming cost V 5 bases and J 0 bases, with 5 bases left between them. The CDR3 region has the DNA TGTGCCAGCAGCTTATACTCCTATAATTCACCCCTCCACTTT. Encoded protein: CASSLYSYNSPLHF.

The chain couples TRBV13 to TRBJ2-5; 9 bases align to TRBD1. CDR3 size: 15 residues. The germline V gene has CDR1 PRHDT and CDR2 FYEKMQ (reference sequence). After removal of 0 bases from V and 2 bases from J, the junction contained 1 base not matched to a gene. CDR3 bases: TGTGCCAGCAGCTTAGGTGGGACAGGGCAAGAGACCCAGTACTTC. This codes for CASSLGGTGQETQYF.

The V call is TRBV2, the J call TRBJ2-3; D unresolved. The length of the CDR3 is 15 residues. Germline-derived CDR1 and CDR2 are SNHLY and FYNNEI. Deletions cut 7 bases from V and 4 bases from J, with 18 bases between. CDR3 in DNA: TGTGCCAGCATTAACCGGTCTCCAGCAGCAGATACGCAGTATTTT. This translates into CASINRSPAADTQYF.

This chain connects TRBV10-1 to TRBJ2-1; no clear D. Germline loops: CDR1 WNHNN, CDR2 SYGVQD (reference sequence). Deletions cut 4 bases from V and 3 bases from J, with 7 bases between. This CDR3 is built from 13 residues. The CDR3 region is CASSVASYNEQFF. The DNA of the CDR3 is TGCGCCAGCAGTGTTGCTAGCTACAATGAGCAGTTCTTC.

This chain uses TRBV29-1 with TRBJ2-5; tentative D call: TRBD2 (6 bases). Trimming left V 6 bases short and J 5 bases short, with 13 bases between. Germline loops: CDR1 SQVTM, CDR2 ANQGSEA. The CDR3 is 12 amino acids. CDR3 sequence reads: CSVDTGAETQYF. Here the CDR3 DNA reads TGCAGCGTGGATACGGGAGCTGAGACCCAGTACTTC.

The chain combines TRBV7-9 with TRBJ2-3; TRBD1 agrees at 10 bases. Germline lookup yields CDR1 SEHNR and CDR2 FQNEAQ (reference sequence). The V segment lost 2 bases and the J segment 8 bases; nucleotides outside the gene matches: 7. The CDR3 is 15 amino acids. The CDR3 sequence: CASSLRTGGRSTQYF. The CDR3 coding sequence is TGTGCCAGCAGCTTAAGGACAGGGGGAAGAAGTACGCAGTATTTT.

V and J are TRBV5-1 and TRBJ1-1, with 9 bases aligning to TRBD1. Per germline, CDR1 SGHRS and CDR2 YFSETQ. This CDR3 has 15 amino acids. The trim removed 4 bases at V and 3 bases at J, leaving 7 bases unmatched. The CDR3 sequence: CASSDPGQGHTEAFF. CDR3 DNA: TGCGCCAGCAGCGACCCCGGACAGGGGCACACTGAAGCTTTCTTT.

V is TRBV19 and J is TRBJ1-6; 8 nucleotides match TRBD1. Germline assignment: CDR1 LNHDA and CDR2 SQIVND (reference sequence). The CDR3 is made up of 13 amino acids. V trimming: 3 bases; J trimming: 10 bases; junction bases outside the gene matches: 2. CDR3 residues: CASSIGTGSPLHF. CDR3 nucleotides: TGTGCCAGTAGTATCGGGACAGGCTCACCCCTCCACTTT.

V gene TRBV6-5 combines with J gene TRBJ1-3, with TRBD1 as a possible D gene (5 bases). Trimming left V 0 bases short and J 4 bases short, with 13 bases between. The CDR3 runs to 16 residues. CDR1 and CDR2 (germline): MNHEY, SVGAGI. The CDR3 DNA is TGTGCCAGCAGTTACTCGGGGGTTTATCGAGGAAACACCATATATTTT. It encodes CASSYSGVYRGNTIYF.

The V gene is TRBV13, the J gene TRBJ1-5; D uncertain. The V gene's germline CDR1 is PRHDT and CDR2 FYEKMQ (reference sequence). The CDR3 runs 13 residues. The V gene lost 5 bases and the J gene lost 4 bases, with 9 bases spanning the gap. The CDR3 is CASSRDPNQPQHF. The DNA of the CDR3 is TGTGCCAGCAGCCGGGATCCAAATCAGCCCCAGCATTTT.

This chain uses TRBV5-6 with TRBJ1-4; D possibly corresponds to TRBD1 (6 bases). This CDR3 is 15 amino acids long. The ends were cut back, 2 bases at V and 3 bases at J, with 11 bases in the middle. Germline values: CDR1 SGHDT, CDR2 YYEEEE. CDR3 residues: CASSFSTGANEKLFF. In DNA form, the CDR3 reads TGTGCCAGCAGCTTCTCGACAGGTGCTAATGAAAAACTGTTTTTT.

This chain joins TRBV19 and TRBJ1-2; D not resolved. The CDR3 is made up of 15 amino acids. V was pared by 0 bases and J by 7 bases, with 15 bases between. Germline CDR1 reads LNHDA; CDR2 reads SQIVND (reference sequence). CDR3: CASSIDLQSAAGYTF. The CDR3 DNA sequence: TGTGCCAGTAGTATAGATCTGCAGTCCGCGGCTGGCTACACCTTC.

The rearrangement uses TRBV19 and TRBJ2-1; D is undetermined. V dropped 3 bases and J dropped 6 bases, with 9 bases sitting between them. This CDR3 is built from 13 residues. Germline CDR1 LNHDA, CDR2 SQIVND (reference sequence). CDR3 region: CASSMDNSNEQFF. The DNA of the CDR3 is TGTGCCAGTAGTATGGATAACAGCAATGAGCAGTTCTTC. Combining the CDR3 with reference TRBV19 and TRBJ2-1 gives the whole variable domain DGGITQSPKYLFRKEGQNVTLSCEQNLNHDAMYWYRQDPGQGLRLIYYSQIVNDFQKGDIAEGYSVSREKKESFPLTVTSAQKNPTAFYLCASSMDNSNEQFFGPGTRLTVL.

A single count supports this clone. The chain is built from TRBV18 and TRBJ1-4; D is ambiguous. V lost 5 bases, J lost 0 bases, and 7 bases lay in between. The CDR3 runs to 14 residues. CDR1 and CDR2 (germline): KGHSH, LQKENI. The CDR3 DNA is TGTGCCAGCTCAGAATTTGCAACTAATGAAAAACTGTTTTTT. Translation: CASSEFATNEKLFF.

CDR3 loop: CASSVGGVESPLHF. The CDR3 DNA is TGTGCCAGCAGCGTAGGAGGGGTCGAATCACCCCTCCACTTT. This chain links TRBV9 with TRBJ1-6; perhaps TRBD1 as D (5 bases). Germline V lookup: CDR1 SGDLS, CDR2 YYNGEE. There are 14 residues in the CDR3. The V and J ends lost 0 bases and 10 bases respectively, with 11 bases between them.